This T cell receptor beta chain was identified in a study of blood T cell repertoires in COVID-19. Turning to the study itself: Some COVID-19 samples were acute and others convalescent; all came from the United States, Italy and Spain. Sources were T cells, B-cell-depleted T cells, or PBMCs; the material itself was cDNA or gDNA.

Original methodology: Reference gene primers were amplified, and this amplification served to estimate nucleated cell counts. Measured with immunoSEQ multiplex PCR; TCRdb has only the in-frame clones, and not every one. That table is the source of V, J and clone size, and D and trimming were worked out from the DNA. Of about 130,000 clones in the sample, roughly four fifths were seen once. This clone showed up just once. V shed 6 bases, J shed 5 bases, and the junction held 15 bases outside the gene matches. The germline V gene has CDR1 SNHLY and CDR2 FYNNEI. The length of the CDR3 is 18 residues. The source is a woman over 75 with acute or convalescent COVID-19. This sequence joins TRBV2 and TRBJ2-6; 8 bases align to TRBD1. The sequenced sample was peripheral blood. The CDR3 protein is CASSAGGPGAWRANVLTF. The CDR3 DNA sequence: TGTGCCAGCAGCGCAGGGGGCCCGGGCGCCTGGAGGGCCAACGTCCTGACTTTC.